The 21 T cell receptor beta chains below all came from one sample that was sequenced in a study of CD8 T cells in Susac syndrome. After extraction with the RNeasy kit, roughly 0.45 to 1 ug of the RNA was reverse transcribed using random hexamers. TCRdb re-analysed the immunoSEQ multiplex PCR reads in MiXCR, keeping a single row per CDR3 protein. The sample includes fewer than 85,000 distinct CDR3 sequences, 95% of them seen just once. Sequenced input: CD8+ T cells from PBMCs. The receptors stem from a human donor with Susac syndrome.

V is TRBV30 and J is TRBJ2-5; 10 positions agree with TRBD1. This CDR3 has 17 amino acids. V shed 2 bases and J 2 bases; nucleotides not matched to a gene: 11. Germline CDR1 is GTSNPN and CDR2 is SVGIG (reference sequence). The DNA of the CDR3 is TGTGCCTGGAGTTCCCTCACATGGGACAGGGGACAAGAGACCCAGTACTTC. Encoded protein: CAWSSLTWDRGQETQYF.

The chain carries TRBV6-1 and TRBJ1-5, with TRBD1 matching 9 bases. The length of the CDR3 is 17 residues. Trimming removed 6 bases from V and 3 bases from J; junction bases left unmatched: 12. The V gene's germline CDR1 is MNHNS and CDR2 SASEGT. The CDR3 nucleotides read TGTGCCAGCAGCGCCCTAACAGGGGGCCGGACCAATCAGCCCCAGCATTTT. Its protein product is CASSALTGGRTNQPQHF.

The DNA of the CDR3 is TGTGCCATCAGTGAGTCGGGGGTCTACGAGCAGTACTTC. This encodes CAISESGVYEQYF. The J gene is TRBJ2-7, the V gene TRBV10-3; either TRBD1 or TRBD2 may fit D (5 bases each). The CDR3 has 13 amino acids. Germline assignment: CDR1 ENHRY and CDR2 SYGVKD. V gave up 0 bases and J gave up 3 bases, with 6 bases separating them.

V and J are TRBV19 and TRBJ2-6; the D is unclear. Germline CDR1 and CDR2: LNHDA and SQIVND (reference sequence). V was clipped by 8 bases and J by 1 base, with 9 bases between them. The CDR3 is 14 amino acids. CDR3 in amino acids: CASRWGSGANVLTF. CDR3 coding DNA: TGTGCCAGTCGGTGGGGTTCTGGGGCCAACGTCCTGACTTTC.

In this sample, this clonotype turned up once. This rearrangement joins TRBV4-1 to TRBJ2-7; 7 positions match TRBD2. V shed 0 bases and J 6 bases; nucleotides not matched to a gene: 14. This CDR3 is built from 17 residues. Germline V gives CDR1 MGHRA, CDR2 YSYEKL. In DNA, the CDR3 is TGCGCCAGCAGCCAAGATATCCCCGGGACTAACAGTTTCGAGCAGTACTTC. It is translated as CASSQDIPGTNSFEQYF.

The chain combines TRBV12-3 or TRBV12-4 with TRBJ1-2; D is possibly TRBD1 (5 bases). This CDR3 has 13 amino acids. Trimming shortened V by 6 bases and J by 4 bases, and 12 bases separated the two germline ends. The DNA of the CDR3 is TGTGCCAGCAGCATCGGGACGGCCTATGGCTACACCTTC. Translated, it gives CASSIGTAYGYTF.

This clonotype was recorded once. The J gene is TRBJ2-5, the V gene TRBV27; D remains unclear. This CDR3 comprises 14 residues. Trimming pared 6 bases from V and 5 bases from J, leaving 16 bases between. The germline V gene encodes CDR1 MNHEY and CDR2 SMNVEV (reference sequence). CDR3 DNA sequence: TGTGCCAGCAGGGAGCAGGTCGGGTGGGAGACCCAGTACTTC. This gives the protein CASREQVGWETQYF.

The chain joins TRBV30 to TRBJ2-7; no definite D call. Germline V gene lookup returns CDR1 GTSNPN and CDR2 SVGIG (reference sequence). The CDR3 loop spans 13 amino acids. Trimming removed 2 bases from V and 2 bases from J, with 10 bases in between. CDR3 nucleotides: TGTGCCTGGAGTTGGCAGGAGACCTACGAGCAGTACTTC. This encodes CAWSWQETYEQYF.

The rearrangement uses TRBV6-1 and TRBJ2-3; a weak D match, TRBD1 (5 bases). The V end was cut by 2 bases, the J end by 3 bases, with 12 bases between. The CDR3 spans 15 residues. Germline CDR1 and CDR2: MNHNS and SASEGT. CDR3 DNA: TGTGCCAGCAGTGAACGAGGCAGGGCGACAGATACGCAGTATTTT. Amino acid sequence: CASSERGRATDTQYF.

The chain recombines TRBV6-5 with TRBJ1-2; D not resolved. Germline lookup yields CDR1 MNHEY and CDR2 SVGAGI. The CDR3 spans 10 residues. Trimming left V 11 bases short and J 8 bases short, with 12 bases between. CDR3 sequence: CASYSGGYTF. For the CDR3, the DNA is TGTGCCTCCTACAGCGGGGGCTACACCTTC.

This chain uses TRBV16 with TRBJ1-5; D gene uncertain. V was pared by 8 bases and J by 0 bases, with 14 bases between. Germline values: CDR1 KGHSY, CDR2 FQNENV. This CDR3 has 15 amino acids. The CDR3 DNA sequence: TGTGCCAGCGCCCCTTCGGGAGATAGCAATCAGCCCCAGCATTTT. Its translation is CASAPSGDSNQPQHF.

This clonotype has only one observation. CDR3 DNA: TGTGCCAGCAGTGAAACAGGGTTCTCAGACACTGAAGCTTTCTTT. Its protein product is CASSETGFSDTEAFF. The rearrangement joins TRBV6-4 to TRBJ1-1; tentative D call: TRBD1 (6 bases). The CDR3 spans 15 residues. V was cut by 3 bases and J by 3 bases, with 14 bases left in between. Germline CDR1 is MRHNA and CDR2 is SNTAGT.

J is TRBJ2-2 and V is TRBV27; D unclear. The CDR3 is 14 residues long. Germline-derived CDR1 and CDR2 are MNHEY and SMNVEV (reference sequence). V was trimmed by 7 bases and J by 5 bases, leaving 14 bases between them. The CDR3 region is CASKEGPGTGELFF. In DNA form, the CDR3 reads TGTGCCAGCAAAGAAGGCCCAGGTACCGGGGAGCTGTTTTTT.

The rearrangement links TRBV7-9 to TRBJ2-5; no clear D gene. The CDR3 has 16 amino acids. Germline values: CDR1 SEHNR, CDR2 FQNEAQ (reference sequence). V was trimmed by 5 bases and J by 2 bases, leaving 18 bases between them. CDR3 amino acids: CASSILLTKVQETQYF. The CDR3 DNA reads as TGTGCCAGCAGCATACTACTGACGAAAGTTCAAGAGACCCAGTACTTC.

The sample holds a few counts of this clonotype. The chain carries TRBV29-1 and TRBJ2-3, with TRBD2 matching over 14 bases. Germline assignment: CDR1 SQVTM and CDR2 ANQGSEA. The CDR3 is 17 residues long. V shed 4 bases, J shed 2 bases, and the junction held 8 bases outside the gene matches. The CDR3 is CSVGGLAGAVATDTQYF. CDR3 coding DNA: TGCAGCGTTGGGGGACTAGCGGGAGCCGTGGCCACAGATACGCAGTATTTT.

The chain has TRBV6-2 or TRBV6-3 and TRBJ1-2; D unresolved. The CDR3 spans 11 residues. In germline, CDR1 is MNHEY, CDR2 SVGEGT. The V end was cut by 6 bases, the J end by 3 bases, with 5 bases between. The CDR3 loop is CASSLYYGYTF. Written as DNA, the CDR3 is TGTGCCAGCAGCTTATACTATGGCTACACCTTC.

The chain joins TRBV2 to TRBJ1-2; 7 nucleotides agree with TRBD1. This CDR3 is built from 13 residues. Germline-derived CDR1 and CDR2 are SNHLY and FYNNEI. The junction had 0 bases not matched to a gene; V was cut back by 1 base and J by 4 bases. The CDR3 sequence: CASSEGQGYGYTF. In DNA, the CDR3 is TGTGCCAGCAGTGAAGGACAGGGCTATGGCTACACCTTC.

The CDR3 is CASSLARPLEAFF. In DNA form, the CDR3 reads TGTGCCAGCAGTCTGGCCAGACCGTTAGAAGCTTTCTTT. V gene TRBV6-1 combines with J gene TRBJ1-1; D unclear. V was pared by 5 bases and J by 8 bases, with 15 bases between. The CDR3 has 13 amino acids. CDR1 MNHNS and CDR2 SASEGT come from the germline V gene.

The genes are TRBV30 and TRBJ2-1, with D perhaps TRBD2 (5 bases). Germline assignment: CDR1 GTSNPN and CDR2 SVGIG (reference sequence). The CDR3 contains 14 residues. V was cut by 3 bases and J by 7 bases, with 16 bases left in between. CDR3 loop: CAWSPLGGWNEQFF. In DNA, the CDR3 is TGTGCCTGGAGCCCCTTAGGAGGTTGGAATGAGCAGTTCTTC.

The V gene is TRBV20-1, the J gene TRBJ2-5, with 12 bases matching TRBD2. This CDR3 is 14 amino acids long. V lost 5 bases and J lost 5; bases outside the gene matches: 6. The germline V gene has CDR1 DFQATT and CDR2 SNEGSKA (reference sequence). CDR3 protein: CSARGLAGMETQYF. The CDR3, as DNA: TGCAGTGCTCGCGGACTAGCGGGAATGGAGACCCAGTACTTC.

As DNA, the CDR3 is TGTGCCAGCAGTTTATCAGGTTACAATCAGCCCCAGCATTTT. It is translated as CASSLSGYNQPQHF. The chain links TRBV27 to TRBJ1-5; D gene uncertain. The CDR3 loop spans 14 amino acids. Trimming removed 0 bases at V and 3 bases at J, with 6 bases between. Germline loops: CDR1 MNHEY, CDR2 SMNVEV (reference sequence).